This TCR beta chain was profiled in a study of control samples from healthy donors and cancer patients. Assay used: immunoSEQ multiplex PCR; TCRdb lists only in-frame clones, some missing. The data show some 200,000 clones, 91% seen once. V lost 4 bases to trimming and J lost 1 base, with 12 bases between them. CDR3 size: 15 residues. The germline V gene has CDR1 MNHEY and CDR2 SVGAGI. The chain combines TRBV6-5 with TRBJ2-3, with D perhaps being TRBD1 or TRBD2 (6 bases each). The sequence came from a woman younger than 45 in good health. Material for sequencing was blood. The CDR3 loop is CASSSRGGGTDTQYF. In DNA form, the CDR3 reads TGTGCCAGCAGTTCCAGGGGAGGAGGCACAGATACGCAGTATTTT.